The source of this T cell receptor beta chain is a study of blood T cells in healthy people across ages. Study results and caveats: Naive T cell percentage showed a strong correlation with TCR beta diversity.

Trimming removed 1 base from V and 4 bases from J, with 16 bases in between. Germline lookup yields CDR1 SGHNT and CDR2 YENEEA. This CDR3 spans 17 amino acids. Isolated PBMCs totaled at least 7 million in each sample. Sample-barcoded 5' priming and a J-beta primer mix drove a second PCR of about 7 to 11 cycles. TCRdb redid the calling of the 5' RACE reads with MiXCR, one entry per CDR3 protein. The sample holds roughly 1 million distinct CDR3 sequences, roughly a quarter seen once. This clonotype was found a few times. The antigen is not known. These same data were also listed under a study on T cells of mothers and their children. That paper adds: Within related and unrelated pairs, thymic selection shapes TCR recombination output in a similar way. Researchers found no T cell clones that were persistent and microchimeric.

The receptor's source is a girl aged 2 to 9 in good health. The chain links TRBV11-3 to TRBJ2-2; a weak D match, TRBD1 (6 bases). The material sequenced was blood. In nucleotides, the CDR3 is TGTGCCAGCAGCTTAGTTGGGGGCACGACTTCCACCGGGGAGCTGTTTTTT. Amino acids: CASSLVGGTTSTGELFF.